What follows are 8 T cell receptor beta chains derived from one specimen sequenced in a study of OX40 agonist ivuxolimab in advanced cancers. Assay used: immunoSEQ multiplex PCR; TCRdb lists only in-frame clones, some missing. The data hold tens of thousands of clones, with over 80% observed a single time. Specimen: CD4+ or CD8+ T cells sorted from blood, collected in a trial of the OX40 agonist ivuxolimab. The receptors here all came from an adult with an advanced solid tumor such as melanoma, head and neck, liver or kidney cancer.

Regarding this clone: Additional DNA sequences in this sample encode the identical CDR3. The chain is built from TRBV6-1 and TRBJ2-7; D possibly matches TRBD1 or TRBD2 (5 bases each). Trimming took 6 bases from V and 3 from J, leaving 15 bases between them. This CDR3 contains 14 residues. Per germline, CDR1 MNHNS and CDR2 SASEGT. CDR3 DNA sequence: TGTGCCAGCAGCGAGGGACGTGGTTTCTACGAGCAGTACGTC. Its translation: CASSEGRGFYEQYV.

V is TRBV6-5 and J is TRBJ2-5; 15 nucleotides agree with TRBD2. This CDR3 is built from 15 residues. V trimming: 6 bases; J trimming: 3 bases; junction bases outside the gene matches: 2. The germline V gene has CDR1 MNHEY and CDR2 SVGAGI. The CDR3 nucleotides read TGTGCCAGCAGCGGGACTAGCGGGAGGAAAGAGACCCAGTACTTC. Amino acids: CASSGTSGRKETQYF.

The V gene is TRBV4-1, the J gene TRBJ2-5; 7 positions agree with TRBD1. The CDR3 loop spans 12 amino acids. CDR1 and CDR2 (germline): MGHRA, YSYEKL. After removal of 3 bases from V and 5 bases from J, the junction contained 0 bases not matched to a gene. CDR3 bases: TGCGCCAGCAGCCACAGGGGGGAGACCCAGTACTTC. Protein sequence: CASSHRGETQYF.

In DNA form, the CDR3 reads TGTGCCAGCAGGACAGACAGAGTCACTGAAGCTTTCTTT. Its protein is CASRTDRVTEAFF. This chain joins TRBV5-4 and TRBJ1-1, with a possible D match to TRBD1 (5 bases). This CDR3 has 13 residues. Trimming stripped 5 bases from V and 4 bases from J, with 12 bases between. The germline V gene encodes CDR1 SGHNT and CDR2 YYREEE (reference sequence).

The chain links TRBV5-1 to TRBJ1-2; the D gene is possibly TRBD1 (5 bases). This CDR3 spans 16 amino acids. Germline V lookup: CDR1 SGHRS, CDR2 YFSETQ. V shed 1 base and J shed 6 bases, with 19 bases lying between them. The CDR3: CASSLNPRETPNGYTF. CDR3 nucleotide sequence: TGCGCCAGCAGCTTGAATCCCAGGGAGACTCCAAATGGCTACACCTTC.

The chain is built from TRBV15 and TRBJ2-5, with D perhaps being TRBD1 or TRBD2 (5 bases each). Germline values: CDR1 LNHNV, CDR2 YYDKDF (reference sequence). The germline V and J ends were trimmed by 3 bases and 5 bases, with 19 bases remaining between them. The CDR3 has 16 residues. The chain's CDR3 is CATSSGPGPLGETQYF. The DNA for the CDR3 is TGTGCCACCAGCAGTGGGCCGGGACCCCTTGGGGAGACCCAGTACTTC.

The chain has TRBV2 and TRBJ1-1; 7 nucleotides line up with TRBD1. CDR1 is SNHLY, CDR2 FYNNEI, per germline. The V gene end was trimmed by 6 bases and the J gene end by 3 bases; junction bases not matched to a gene: 7. The CDR3 sequence is 14 residues long. CDR3 in amino acids: CASRPYQGDTEAFF. The DNA for the CDR3 is TGTGCCAGCAGGCCTTATCAGGGGGACACTGAAGCTTTCTTT.

This chain connects TRBV5-4 to TRBJ2-2, with TRBD2 matching 8 bases. Unmatched junction bases numbered 6, after V lost 5 bases and J lost 3 bases. This CDR3 region has 15 residues. The germline V gene encodes CDR1 SGHNT and CDR2 YYREEE (reference sequence). CDR3 bases: TGTGCCAGCAGATCGGGGGGGCCGGACACCGGGGAGCTGTTTTTT. This gives the protein CASRSGGPDTGELFF.